The 4 T cell receptor beta chains listed next were all sequenced from one sample in a study of T-cell reconstitution after alpha-beta-depleted transplantation in children. Researchers prepared the TCRbeta library using unique molecular identifiers, the study reports. TCRdb reanalysed the PCR reads using MiXCR and keeps one entry per CDR3 protein. Of 700,000 to 850,000 distinct CDR3 sequences listed, approximately 15% are singletons. The sample was PBMCs, mostly from graft donor cells, taken 360 days after TCRalphabeta/CD19-depleted stem cell transplant. Receptors originate from a male patient under 18 who had a stem cell transplant for acute lymphoblastic leukemia, so the T cells may come from the graft donor.

This clonotype was observed a few times. CDR3 residues: CASTAIEGNYGYTF. The CDR3 nucleotides are TGTGCCAGCACGGCGATAGAAGGGAACTATGGCTACACCTTC. The chain employs TRBV12-3 or TRBV12-4 and TRBJ1-2, with D hard to call. This CDR3 comprises 14 residues. Trimming stripped 7 bases from V and 2 bases from J, with 14 bases between.

The chain has TRBV5-5 and TRBJ2-7, with D maybe TRBD1 (5 bases). The germline CDR1 and CDR2 sequences are SGHKS and YYEKEE (reference sequence). Trimming removed 5 bases at V and 2 bases at J, with 14 bases between. The CDR3 has 14 amino acids. The CDR3 here is CASSPTQGTYEQYF. Written as DNA, the CDR3 is TGTGCCAGCAGTCCGACCCAGGGTACCTACGAGCAGTACTTC.

This clonotype was seen more than once but under ten times. The DNA for the CDR3 is TGTGCCAGCAGGAGAGGTTGGACAGGGGGATTTTACAATGAGCAGTTCTTC. Residues: CASRRGWTGGFYNEQFF. V usage is TRBV12-3 or TRBV12-4 and J usage is TRBJ2-1, with 10 bases aligning to TRBD1. J was trimmed by 4 bases and V by 6 bases; bases with no gene match: 12. The CDR3 has 17 residues.

This clonotype turned up a few times. The CDR3 spells CASSEVLISGSFLDTQYF. For the CDR3, the DNA is TGTGCCAGCAGTGAAGTATTAATTAGCGGGAGCTTTTTAGATACGCAGTATTTT. This sequence joins TRBV9 and TRBJ2-3; TRBD2 matches at 9 bases. With 5 bases clipped from V and 5 bases from J, the junction kept 18 bases outside the gene matches. Germline CDR1 and CDR2: SGDLS and YYNGEE. The CDR3 loop spans 18 amino acids.